Shown below are 16 T cell receptor beta chains from a single sample sequenced in a study of shared clonotypes between healthy human individuals. The protocol was immunoSEQ multiplex PCR, while the TCRdb copy is restricted to in-frame clones and leaves out a portion. The repertoire has tens of thousands of clones, about 65% of them found once; the top ten carry about 51%. Sequences were obtained from memory CD8+ T cells sorted from blood. The subset denotes: CD45RO+ cells pooled with CCR7-negative TemRA cells. The source is a man aged 25-40 years in good health.

This clone was picked up a small number of times. This sequence joins TRBV9 and TRBJ2-5, with 7 bases identical to TRBD1. This CDR3 has 15 amino acids. Germline V lookup: CDR1 SGDLS, CDR2 YYNGEE. The ends lost 0 bases at V and 4 bases at J; junction bases unmatched: 6. As DNA, the CDR3 is TGTGCCAGCAGCGTAGCAGGGGGTGCGTCAGAGACCCAGTACTTC. As protein: CASSVAGGASETQYF. The entire variable domain, with the rest obtained from reference TRBV9 and TRBJ2-5, is as follows: DSGVTQTPKHLITATGQRVTLRCSPRSGDLSVYWYQQSLDQGLQFLIQYYNGEERAKGNILERFSAQQFPDLHSELNLSSLELGDSALYFCASSVAGGASETQYFGPGTRLLVL.

In regard to this clone: Germline and junction disagree at one end, which may indicate a read error. The chain uses TRBV15 and TRBJ2-3; 7 bases fit TRBD2. This CDR3 has 16 residues. From germline, CDR1 is LNHNV and CDR2 YYDKDF (reference sequence). The CDR3: CATSGERGLDSDTQYF. CDR3 in DNA: TGTGCCACCAGCGGAGAGCGGGGTCTAGATTCAGATACGCAGTATTTT.

The chain uses TRBV15 and TRBJ2-2; the D gene is possibly TRBD2 (6 bases). Between the trimmed V and J ends, which lost 0 bases and 7 bases, there was a span of 15 bases. This CDR3 region has 16 residues. In germline, CDR1 is LNHNV, CDR2 YYDKDF (reference sequence). The CDR3 nucleotides are TGTGCCACCAGCAGAGATAGCAGCCCCGGGGGCGGGGAGCTGTTTTTT. It codes for CATSRDSSPGGGELFF. Full variable domain (rest looked up from reference TRBV15 and TRBJ2-2): DAMVIQNPRYQVTQFGKPVTLSCSQTLNHNVMYWYQQKSSQAPKLLFHYYDKDFNNEADTPDNFQSRRPNTSFCFLDIRSPGLGDTAMYLCATSRDSSPGGGELFFGEGSRLTVL.

On this clone: The sample has other DNA sequences that encode this CDR3 too. This sequence joins TRBV7-6 and TRBJ2-1, with TRBD2 matching over 7 bases. The CDR3 extends over 13 amino acids. Germline CDR1 reads SGHVS; CDR2 reads FNYEAQ. The J segment lost 7 bases and the V segment lost 1 base, leaving 1 base of the junction unmatched. CDR3 sequence: CASSLGGGNEQFF. The CDR3 coding sequence is TGTGCCAGCAGCTTAGGGGGGGGTAATGAGCAGTTCTTC.

The V gene is TRBV7-4, the J gene TRBJ1-2; D not certain. Trimming removed 5 bases at V and 4 bases at J, with 11 bases between. Per germline, CDR1 SGHVT and CDR2 SQSDAQ. The CDR3 consists of 13 residues. The CDR3, as DNA: TGTGCCAGCAGCCGAGGACCGACCTATGGCTACACCTTC. It yields the protein CASSRGPTYGYTF.

This chain uses TRBV7-8 with TRBJ2-1, with D unclear. Trimming pared 3 bases from V and 7 bases from J, leaving 4 bases between. Germline V gene data show CDR1 as SGHVS and CDR2 as FQNEAQ. The CDR3 sequence is 11 residues long. The CDR3 protein is CASSFINEQFF. CDR3 sequence (DNA): TGTGCCAGCAGCTTTATTAATGAGCAGTTCTTC.

This chain joins TRBV7-6 and TRBJ2-2, with D hard to call. Germline CDR1 and CDR2: SGHVS and FNYEAQ. The CDR3 is 15 residues long. Trimming cost V 1 base and J 4 bases, with 10 bases left between them. Here the CDR3 reads CASSLGTGSTGELFF. The CDR3 DNA sequence: TGTGCCAGCAGCTTAGGGACGGGTTCCACCGGGGAGCTGTTTTTT.

The chain combines TRBV29-1 with TRBJ1-2; D is uncertain. Germline assignment: CDR1 SQVTM and CDR2 ANQGSEA. The V end was cut by 6 bases, the J end by 5 bases, with 16 bases between. CDR3 length: 13 residues. The CDR3 DNA reads TGCAGCGTGTCCGTGGAGACGCGTTATGGCTACACCTTC. Amino acids: CSVSVETRYGYTF.

This rearrangement joins TRBV5-4 to TRBJ2-7; tentatively, D is TRBD1 or TRBD2 (5 bases each). The CDR3 sequence is 13 residues long. The V end was cut by 3 bases, the J end by 2 bases, with 9 bases between. Germline-derived CDR1 and CDR2 are SGHNT and YYREEE (reference sequence). The CDR3 nucleotides are TGTGCCAGCAGCTGGGACGCCACCTACGAGCAGTACTTC. It translates to CASSWDATYEQYF.

The chain couples TRBV5-5 to TRBJ1-2; a weak D match, TRBD1 (5 bases). This CDR3 spans 14 amino acids. The V gene lost 3 bases and the J gene lost 4 bases, with 13 bases spanning the gap. Germline V gene data show CDR1 as SGHKS and CDR2 as YYEKEE (reference sequence). As DNA, the CDR3 is TGTGCCAGCAGCTCTACACAGGTCTTCTATGGCTACACCTTC. Encoded protein: CASSSTQVFYGYTF.

This clone was seen a few times. The chain employs TRBV6-5 and TRBJ2-7; TRBD2 is a possible D gene (6 bases). From germline, CDR1 is MNHEY and CDR2 SVGAGI. V was pared by 10 bases and J by 9 bases, with 19 bases between. The CDR3 runs 12 residues. The CDR3 sequence is CATQPPSVGQYF. The CDR3 nucleotides read TGTGCCACCCAACCCCCTAGCGTAGGGCAGTACTTC.

This clone was seen ten or more times. The J gene is TRBJ2-1, the V gene TRBV18; the match to TRBD2 covers 8 bases. This CDR3 has 15 residues. With 6 bases clipped from V and 2 bases from J, the junction kept 6 bases outside the gene matches. CDR1 and CDR2 (germline): KGHSH, LQKENI. The CDR3 DNA reads TGTGCCAGCTCCCGGGAGGGGCTCACCTACAATGAGCAGTTCTTC. It specifies CASSREGLTYNEQFF.

In this sample, this clone turned up many times. This chain links TRBV6-4 with TRBJ2-3; D may be TRBD2 (6 bases). Germline V CDR1 and CDR2: MRHNA, SNTAGT. Trimming shortened V by 2 bases and J by 7 bases, and 13 bases separated the two germline ends. The CDR3 contains 14 residues. The CDR3 reads CASSDRRDPNTQYF. CDR3 DNA sequence: TGTGCCAGCAGTGACCGGCGGGACCCAAATACGCAGTATTTT.

The chain has TRBV5-1 and TRBJ2-7, with a possible D match to TRBD1 (6 bases). CDR3 length equals 16 residues. Germline CDR1 and CDR2: SGHRS and YFSETQ. V lost 2 bases and J 1 base, leaving 16 bases between the germline ends. CDR3 DNA sequence: TGCGCCAGCAGCTTTCCCTCAGGGGTTTCGTCCTACGAGCAGTACTTC. Protein product: CASSFPSGVSSYEQYF.

The chain is built from TRBV4-3 and TRBJ2-5, with 11 bases identical to TRBD2. The last part of the DNA fits TRBJ2-7 better; the J call may be wrong. Germline assignment: CDR1 LGHNA and CDR2 YSLEER. There are 17 residues in the CDR3. CDR3 in amino acids: CASSQTVGTSGSYEQYF. The CDR3 DNA is TGCGCCAGCAGCCAAACAGTAGGGACTAGCGGCTCCTACGAGCAGTACTTC.

J is TRBJ2-7 and V is TRBV2; D is unclear. This CDR3 region has 12 residues. Germline V CDR1 and CDR2: SNHLY, FYNNEI. Trimming took 3 bases from V and 2 from J, leaving 5 bases between them. The CDR3 region is CASSETPYEQYF. The CDR3, as DNA: TGTGCCAGCAGTGAGACCCCCTACGAGCAGTACTTC.